This TCR beta chain originates from a study of response to subunit inactivated influenza vaccine. TCRdb independently ran MiXCR on the RT-PCR reads; one entry per CDR3 protein. The data show 650,000 or so distinct CDR3 sequences, 12% to 15% seen once. In its sample, this clonotype was seen a few times. The antigen is unknown. Germline V gene sequence: CDR1 SEHNR, CDR2 FQNEAQ (reference sequence). The CDR3 loop spans 15 amino acids. Unmatched junction bases numbered 11, after V lost 5 bases and J lost 4 bases. General study findings and limits: After each seasonal influenza vaccination, few new T cells are recruited, the authors suggested.

This chain joins TRBV7-9 and TRBJ2-7; 7 bases align to TRBD2. This receptor was obtained from a man between 45 and 60 years old who received an inactivated influenza vaccine. Here the sequenced sample was PBMCs from blood, taken 14 days before vaccination. CDR3 DNA: TGTGCCAGCAGCACTGGGGGGGGGAGTTCGTACGAGCAGTACTTC. It yields the protein CASSTGGGSSYEQYF.